The clone carrying this TCR beta chain came up many times. As yet, its antigen is unknown. Per the germline V gene, CDR1 is SGDLS and CDR2 is YYNGEE. The CDR3 extends over 14 amino acids. V gave up 3 bases and J gave up 1 base, with 7 bases separating them. Template switching, a step in the protocol, added a universal primer site, and cDNA carried unique molecular identifiers. From the 5' RACE reads, TCRdb called clonotypes with MiXCR, one entry per CDR3 protein. The sample includes a few hundred thousand distinct CDR3 sequences, about 18% seen only once; the top ten take less than 15%. This sample was included in a study of identical twins. Study findings and constraints: Fewer insertions marked abundant cord blood beta clonotypes; young adult naive trended weakly, memory not at all. These conclusions were based on statistical analysis (cross-sectional, not following the same donors).

This TCR came from a man aged 50 to 59 in good health. The sequencing sample was made of naive T cells sorted from blood. The J gene is TRBJ2-2, the V gene TRBV9; D is perhaps TRBD1 (6 bases). The CDR3 spells CASSEGQNTGELFF. The CDR3 DNA sequence: TGTGCCAGCAGCGAGGGACAGAACACCGGGGAGCTGTTTTTT.